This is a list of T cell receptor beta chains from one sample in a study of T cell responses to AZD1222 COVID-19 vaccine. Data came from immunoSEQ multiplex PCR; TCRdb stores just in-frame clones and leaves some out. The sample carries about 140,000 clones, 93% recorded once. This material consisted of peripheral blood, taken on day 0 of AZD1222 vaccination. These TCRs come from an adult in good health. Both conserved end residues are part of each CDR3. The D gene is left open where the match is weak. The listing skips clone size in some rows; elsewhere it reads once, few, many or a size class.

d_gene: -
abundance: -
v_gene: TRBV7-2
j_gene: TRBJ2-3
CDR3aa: CASSLRGGWGTDTQYF
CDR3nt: TGTGCCAGCAGCCTTAGGGGCGGGTGGGGCACAGATACGCAGTATTTT

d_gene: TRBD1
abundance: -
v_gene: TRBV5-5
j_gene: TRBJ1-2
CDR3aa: CASSLDGQDYGYTF
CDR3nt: TGTGCCAGCAGCTTGGATGGACAGGACTATGGCTACACCTTC

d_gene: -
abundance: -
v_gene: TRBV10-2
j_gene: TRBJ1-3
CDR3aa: CASSASGTGNTIYF
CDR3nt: TGCGCCAGCAGTGCTTCGGGGACTGGAAACACCATATATTTT

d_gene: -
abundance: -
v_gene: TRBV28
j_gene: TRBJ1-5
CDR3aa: CASSFALRGNQPQHF
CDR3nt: TGTGCCAGCAGTTTTGCCCTCAGAGGCAATCAGCCCCAGCATTTT

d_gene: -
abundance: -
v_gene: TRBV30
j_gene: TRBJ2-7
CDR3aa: CAWSVLSYEQYF
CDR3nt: TGTGCCTGGAGTGTTTTGAGCTACGAGCAGTACTTC

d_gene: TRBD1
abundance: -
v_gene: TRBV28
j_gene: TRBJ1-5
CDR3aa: CASTLLRGRPQPQHF
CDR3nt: TGTGCCAGCACCCTCCTGAGGGGGCGCCCTCAGCCCCAGCATTTT

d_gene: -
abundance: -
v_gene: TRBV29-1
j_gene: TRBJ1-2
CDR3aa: CSVGRGNYGYTF
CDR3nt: TGCAGCGTAGGAAGGGGTAACTATGGCTACACCTTC

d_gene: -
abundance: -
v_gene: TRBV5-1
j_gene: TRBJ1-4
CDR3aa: CASSVSPQGEDEKLFF
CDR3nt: TGCGCCAGCAGCGTATCCCCGCAGGGTGAAGATGAAAAACTGTTTTTT

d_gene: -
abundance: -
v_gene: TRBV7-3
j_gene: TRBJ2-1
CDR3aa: CASSLTGLRAEQFF
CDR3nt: TGTGCCAGCAGCTTAACCGGTTTAAGGGCTGAGCAGTTCTTC

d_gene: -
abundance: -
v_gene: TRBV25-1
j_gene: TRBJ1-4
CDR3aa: CASSEGEKLFF
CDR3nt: TGTGCCAGCAGTGAAGGGGAAAAACTGTTTTTT

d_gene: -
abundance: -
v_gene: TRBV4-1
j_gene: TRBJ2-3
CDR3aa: CASSQDWEGTDTQYF
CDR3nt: TGCGCCAGCAGCCAAGATTGGGAAGGCACAGATACGCAGTATTTT

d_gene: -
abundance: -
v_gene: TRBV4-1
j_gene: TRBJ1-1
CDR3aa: CASSQEGMNTEAFF
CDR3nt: TGCGCCAGCAGCCAAGAAGGGATGAACACTGAAGCTTTCTTT

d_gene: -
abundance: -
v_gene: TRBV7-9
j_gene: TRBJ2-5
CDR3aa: CASSPMRSPQETQYF
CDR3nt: TGTGCCAGCAGCCCAATGAGGTCTCCACAAGAGACCCAGTACTTC

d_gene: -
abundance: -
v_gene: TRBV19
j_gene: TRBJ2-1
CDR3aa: CASKGLLDEQFF
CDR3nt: TGTGCCAGTAAGGGCCTCCTGGATGAGCAGTTCTTC

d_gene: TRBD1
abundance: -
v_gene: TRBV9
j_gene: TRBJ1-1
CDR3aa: CASSETGEETEAFF
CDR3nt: TGTGCCAGCAGCGAAACAGGGGAAGAAACTGAAGCTTTCTTT

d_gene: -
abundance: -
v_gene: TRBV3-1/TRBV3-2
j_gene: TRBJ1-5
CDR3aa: CASSQGAHVNQPQHF
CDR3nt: TGTGCCAGCAGCCAAGGCGCGCATGTCAATCAGCCCCAGCATTTT

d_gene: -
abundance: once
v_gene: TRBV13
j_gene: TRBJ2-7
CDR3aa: CASSLRSFEQYF
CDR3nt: TGTGCCAGCAGCTTACGGTCGTTCGAGCAGTACTTC

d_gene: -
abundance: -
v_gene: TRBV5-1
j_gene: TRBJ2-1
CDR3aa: CASSLGGNEQFF
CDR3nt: TGCGCCAGCAGCTTGGGGGGGAATGAGCAGTTCTTC

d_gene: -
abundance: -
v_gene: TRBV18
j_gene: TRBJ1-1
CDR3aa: CASSPPAGSTEAFF
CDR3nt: TGTGCCAGCTCACCACCGGCCGGGAGCACTGAAGCTTTCTTT

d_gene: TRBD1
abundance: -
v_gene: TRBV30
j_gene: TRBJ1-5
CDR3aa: CAWRDRGNQPQHF
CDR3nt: TGTGCCTGGAGGGACAGGGGTAATCAGCCCCAGCATTTT

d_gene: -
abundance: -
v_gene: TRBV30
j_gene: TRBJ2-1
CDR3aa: CAWSSSYEQFF
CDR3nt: TGTGCCTGGAGTAGTAGCTATGAGCAGTTCTTC

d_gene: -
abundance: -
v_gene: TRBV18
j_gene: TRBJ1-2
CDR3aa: CASSPLSNNYGYTF
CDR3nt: TGTGCCAGCTCACCACTGTCCAATAACTATGGCTACACCTTC

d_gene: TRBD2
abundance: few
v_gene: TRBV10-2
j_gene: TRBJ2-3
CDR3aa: CASSGTSGILSTDTQYF
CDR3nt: TGCGCCAGCAGCGGGACTAGCGGGATACTTAGCACAGATACGCAGTATTTT

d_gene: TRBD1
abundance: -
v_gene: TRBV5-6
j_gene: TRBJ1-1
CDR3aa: CASSIGTGRTNTEAFF
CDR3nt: TGTGCCAGCAGCATTGGGACAGGGCGGACGAACACTGAAGCTTTCTTT

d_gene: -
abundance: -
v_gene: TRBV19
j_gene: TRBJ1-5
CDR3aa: CASSVQGLDSNQPQHF
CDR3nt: TGTGCCAGTAGTGTGCAGGGTCTTGATAGCAATCAGCCCCAGCATTTT

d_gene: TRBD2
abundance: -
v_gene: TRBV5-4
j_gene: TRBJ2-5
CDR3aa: CASRPTSGSIETQYF
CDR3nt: TGTGCCAGCAGGCCGACTAGCGGGAGTATTGAGACCCAGTACTTC

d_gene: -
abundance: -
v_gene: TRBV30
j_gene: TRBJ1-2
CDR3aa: CAWSQNGYTF
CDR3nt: TGTGCCTGGAGTCAAAATGGCTACACCTTC

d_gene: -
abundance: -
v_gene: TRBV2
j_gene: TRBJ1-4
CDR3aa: CASSLNAGANEKLFF
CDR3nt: TGTGCCAGCAGCTTAAACGCGGGGGCTAATGAAAAACTGTTTTTT

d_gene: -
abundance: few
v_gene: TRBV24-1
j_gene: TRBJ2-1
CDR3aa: CATSESTGFYYNEQFF
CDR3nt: TGTGCCACCAGTGAATCTACAGGGTTTTACTACAATGAGCAGTTCTTC

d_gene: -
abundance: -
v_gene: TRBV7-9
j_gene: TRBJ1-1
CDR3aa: CASSLDSSTEAFF
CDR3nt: TGTGCCAGCAGCTTAGACAGCAGCACTGAAGCTTTCTTT

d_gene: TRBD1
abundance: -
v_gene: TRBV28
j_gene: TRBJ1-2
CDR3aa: CASSTPGTVRIGYTF
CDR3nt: TGTGCCAGCAGTACCCCCGGGACAGTTCGAATTGGCTACACCTTC

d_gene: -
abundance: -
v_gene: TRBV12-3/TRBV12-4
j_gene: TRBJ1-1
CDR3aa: CASSWGDTEAFF
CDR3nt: TGTGCCAGCAGTTGGGGGGACACTGAAGCTTTCTTT

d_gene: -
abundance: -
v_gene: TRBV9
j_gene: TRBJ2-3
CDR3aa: CASSPTGRGGTDTQYF
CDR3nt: TGTGCCAGCAGCCCTACAGGGCGAGGTGGAACAGATACGCAGTATTTT

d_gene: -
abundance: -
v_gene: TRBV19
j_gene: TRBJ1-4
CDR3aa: CASRDRGTGATNEKLFF
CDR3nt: TGTGCCAGTAGAGACCGAGGGACGGGGGCAACTAATGAAAAACTGTTTTTT

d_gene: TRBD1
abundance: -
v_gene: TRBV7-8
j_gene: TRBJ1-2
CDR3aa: CASSPTGRDYGYTF
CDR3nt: TGTGCCAGCAGCCCGACAGGGAGGGACTATGGCTACACCTTC

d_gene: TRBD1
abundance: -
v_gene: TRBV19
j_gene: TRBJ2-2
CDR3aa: CASSIAGGSNTGELFF
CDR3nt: TGTGCCAGTAGTATAGCAGGGGGATCGAACACCGGGGAGCTGTTTTTT

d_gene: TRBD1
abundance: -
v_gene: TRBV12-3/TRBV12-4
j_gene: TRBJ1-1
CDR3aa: CASSSRLGQAF
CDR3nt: TGTGCCAGCAGTTCCCGCCTGGGACAGGCCTTT

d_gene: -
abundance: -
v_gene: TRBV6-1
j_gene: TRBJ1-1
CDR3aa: CASSEAMYTEAFF
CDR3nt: TGTGCCAGCAGTGAAGCGATGTACACTGAAGCTTTCTTT

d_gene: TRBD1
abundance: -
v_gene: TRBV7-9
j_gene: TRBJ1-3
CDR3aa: CASSPGQGFSGNTIYF
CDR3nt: TGTGCCAGCAGCCCGGGACAGGGATTCTCTGGAAACACCATATATTTT

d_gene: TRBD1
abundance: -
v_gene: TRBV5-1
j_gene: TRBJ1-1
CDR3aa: CASRADRGNTEAFF
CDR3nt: TGCGCCAGCAGGGCGGACAGGGGGAACACTGAAGCTTTCTTT

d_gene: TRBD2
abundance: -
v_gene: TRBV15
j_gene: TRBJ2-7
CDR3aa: CATSRDRTSGTYEQYF
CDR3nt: TGTGCCACCAGCAGAGATAGGACTAGCGGGACCTACGAGCAGTACTTC

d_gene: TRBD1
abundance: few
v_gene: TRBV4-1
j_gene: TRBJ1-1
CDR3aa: CASSQRWGQGGTEAFF
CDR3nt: TGCGCCAGCAGCCAAAGATGGGGACAGGGGGGGACTGAAGCTTTCTTT

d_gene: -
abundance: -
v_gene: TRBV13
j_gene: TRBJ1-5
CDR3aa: CASSSLRREPQHF
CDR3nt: TGTGCCAGCAGCAGCCTCCGTCGAGAGCCCCAGCATTTT